A single sample is the source of the 4 T cell receptor beta chains below, sequenced in a study of T cells in localized non-small cell lung cancer. Clones were read by immunoSEQ multiplex PCR, and TCRdb kept only the in-frame ones, dropping some. The sample shows roughly 53,000 clones, around four fifths of them seen only once. Sample: peripheral blood mononuclear cells, taken before any cancer treatment. Receptors were obtained from a man aged 35 to 69 with stage III lung adenocarcinoma.

The chain recombines TRBV7-2 with TRBJ2-7; 7 positions match TRBD2. Losses at the gene ends were 1 base for V and 6 bases for J; bases not matched to a gene: 12. CDR1 and CDR2 from the germline V gene are SGHTA and FQGNSA. CDR3 size: 16 residues. DNA of the CDR3: TGTGCCAGCAGCTTAGGCCTCGGAGTCGGGGAGGGCGAGCAGTACTTC. Protein product: CASSLGLGVGEGEQYF.

V and J are TRBV30 and TRBJ2-4, with D possibly matching TRBD1 (5 bases). Between the trimmed V and J ends, which lost 0 bases and 7 bases, there was a span of 7 bases. Germline assignment: CDR1 GTSNPN and CDR2 SVGIG (reference sequence). The CDR3 has 12 amino acids. The CDR3 region is CAWSVQENIQYF. The CDR3 coding sequence is TGTGCCTGGAGTGTACAGGAGAACATTCAGTACTTC.

V usage is TRBV7-5 and J usage is TRBJ1-1. TRBV7-5 is flagged as a pseudogene. The CDR3 spans 15 residues. CDR3 loop: CARRHGGRPGTEAFF. In DNA form, the CDR3 reads TGTGCCAGAAGGCATGGGGGGAGACCGGGCACTGAAGCTTTCTTT.

The rearrangement links TRBV7-3 to TRBJ2-2, with D perhaps TRBD1 (5 bases). Germline CDR1 and CDR2: SGHTA and FQGTGA. Trimming removed 1 base from V and 5 bases from J, with 8 bases in between. This CDR3 spans 14 amino acids. The DNA for the CDR3 is TGTGCCAGCAGCTTAATCCCAGGGACCGGGGAGCTGTTTTTT. Translating gives CASSLIPGTGELFF.